Below, one TCR beta chain is given with its context. This clonotype was observed a handful of times. It has no known antigen specificity. Base qualities are not at hand, and no much larger clone is one base apart. This entry comes from a study of identical twins (TCRdb year 2016). Context from the whole study: To test whether fetal clonotypes persist, the study used deep sequencing on TCR alpha and beta repertoires from monozygotic twins, unrelated adults of various ages, and cord blood. Replicate twin experiments were performed at different times using different library preparation protocols to rule out contamination. What the study reported, not specific to this receptor: Out-of-frame TCR alpha sequences shared between twins showed an excess of low generation-probability sequences compared with coincidental sharing between unrelated individuals. Abundant cord blood beta clonotypes had fewer insertions, young adult naive repertoires showed a similar but weaker trend, and memory repertoires showed no such trend. Because the same donors could not be followed over many years, the conclusions relied on cross-sectional statistical analysis. Excess twin sharing in beta out-of-frame sequences was weaker because fewer shared sequences lowered the signal-to-noise ratio. Invariant T cells such as MAIT and iNKT could partly confound zero-insertion analyses, although diverse VJ usage argued against such confounding for most clonotypes. Out-of-frame TCR alpha sharing in monozygotic twins was systematically underestimated by recombination models, whereas sharing between unrelated individuals was in agreement with the recombination models.

The library was prepared using 5' RACE. This sample was sequenced with an Illumina HiSeq 2000. A universal primer binding site was introduced by template switching, and a unique molecular identifier was present in the final cDNA, enabling accurate counting of TCR cDNA molecules. Specific primers in the conserved constant-segment region were used to synthesize first-strand cDNA for the TCR alpha and beta chains. To control for contamination, each cDNA library was double barcoded with a SMART-Mk sample barcode plus Illumina barcodes. Two successive PCR steps introduced TruSeq adapter sequences along with Illumina sample barcodes. The TCR alpha and beta cDNA libraries were sequenced on the Illumina HiSeq platform using custom primers. As for the original processing: Unique molecular identifiers were extracted from raw reads with MiGEC, and CDR3 positions were determined with MiXCR. Recombination models were inferred per individual with the repgenHMM and IGoR tools using an EM algorithm. Shared clonotype analysis was performed with the tcR package in R, normalizing sharing by the product of cloneset sizes. Out-of-frame nonproductive sequences were analyzed to study raw recombination free of thymic and clonal selection effects. The raw public reads went through TCRdb reprocessing: fastp at Q25, MiXCR clone calling, in-frame beta chains kept. All rows with the same CDR3 protein become a single entry with the most common DNA and genes. V and J calls and clone size were set by TCRdb, not the authors. The sample data list 200,000 to 250,000 distinct CDR3 sequences, and over 9.5% of these were observed just once. The ten largest clones take up 3.5% to 5% of the sample.

All donors were healthy Caucasians. Three pairs of female monozygotic twins, all aged about 18 to 30 years, made up the twin cohort. Miltenyi CD45RO+ enrichment and human naive T-cell isolation kits were used to isolate memory (CD45RO+) and naive T cells from PBMC. V loses 5 bases of germline sequence and J loses 0 bases, and the interval between the two ends is 15 bases. The germline V gene provides CDR1 SGHRS and CDR2 YFSETQ. Inclusive of the bounding cysteine and phenylalanine, the CDR3 is 17 residues long. Just CDR3 DNA is preserved here, 51 bases in frame from base 1. These sequences were also reported in another study, on yellow fever vaccine responses in identical twins. The second source states: According to the authors, the vaccine-induced T cell response in identical twins seemed to be partly convergent and partly specific to each individual. In identical twins, the study followed T cell clones that responded to the vaccine with precision.

Source material: memory (CD45RO+) T cells sorted from blood. Sample cell subset or site, as interpreted from the label and publication: CD45RO+ enriched T cells. The chain was built from TRBV5-1 and TRBJ2-6; TRBD1 could be the D gene, as 6 bases match. The sequence derives from a woman younger than 35 in good health. The CDR3 here reads CASSSTGSTSGANVLTF. The sequenced DNA is TGCGCCAGCAGTAGTACAGGGAGTACCTCTGGGGCCAACGTCCTGACTTTC.